This TCR beta chain was recorded in a study of T-cell reconstitution after alpha-beta-depleted transplantation in children. The TCRbeta library incorporated unique molecular identifiers. TCRdb reanalysed the PCR reads using MiXCR and keeps one entry per CDR3 protein. This table holds 450,000 to 600,000 distinct CDR3 sequences, about 11% found once. Whole-study findings and limits: Several hundred expanded graft clones reportedly supplied alpha-beta T cells about two months after transplant. High day-60 TCRbeta diversity in some patients came from surviving recipient T cells and thymic progenitors.

In its sample, this clonotype was seen many times. Its target is unknown. J was trimmed by 4 bases and V by 4 bases; bases with no gene match: 12. The CDR3 runs 16 residues. CDR1 and CDR2 from the germline V gene are SGHVS and FQNEAQ. This specimen was PBMCs, taken before TCRalphabeta/CD19-depleted stem cell transplant. The chain has TRBV7-8 and TRBJ2-7, with TRBD2 matching 8 bases. This clonotype was obtained from a child aged 2-9 years with inherited bone marrow failure, due to receive a stem cell transplant. In DNA, the CDR3 is TGTGCCAGCAGCTCCAACGGCGGGAGGTCGCCATACGAGCAGTACTTC. Its protein product is CASSSNGGRSPYEQYF. Combining the CDR3 with reference TRBV7-8 and TRBJ2-7 gives the whole variable domain GAGVSQSPRYKVAKRGQDVALRCDPISGHVSLFWYQQALGQGPEFLTYFQNEAQLDKSGLPSDRFFAERPEGSVSTLKIQRTQQEDSAVYLCASSSNGGRSPYEQYFGPGTRLTVT.